The 14 T cell receptor beta chains in this list originate from one sample, sequenced in a study of T-cell reconstitution after alpha-beta-depleted transplantation in children. TCRbeta library preparation incorporated unique molecular identifiers. TCRdb reanalysed the PCR reads using MiXCR and keeps one entry per CDR3 protein. Of about 830,000 distinct CDR3 sequences detected, around 15% appear once; the ten largest clones hold roughly 4.8%. This specimen consisted of PBMCs, mostly from graft donor cells, obtained 360 days after TCRalphabeta/CD19-depleted stem cell transplant. The receptors derive from a male patient younger than 18 who had a stem cell transplant for acute lymphoblastic leukemia, so the T cells may come from the graft donor.

This chain links TRBV6-6 with TRBJ2-7; TRBD1 or TRBD2 may be the D gene (5 bases each). The CDR3 consists of 13 residues. Germline V gives CDR1 MNHNY, CDR2 SVGAGI (reference sequence). V gave up 5 bases and J gave up 3 bases, with 11 bases separating them. The CDR3 spells CASSRGDYYEQYF. In DNA form, the CDR3 reads TGTGCCAGCAGTCGGGGCGACTACTACGAGCAGTACTTC.

This sequence joins TRBV12-3 or TRBV12-4 and TRBJ2-3, with unresolved D. Trimming left V 9 bases short and J 1 base short, with 14 bases between. The CDR3 has 14 residues. In nucleotides, the CDR3 is TGTGCCAGTCTTCGGCGGTGGGGCACAGATACGCAGTATTTT. Translating gives CASLRRWGTDTQYF.

There are many counts of this clonotype. The gene calls are TRBV5-5 and TRBJ2-5; D ambiguous. Germline V gives CDR1 SGHKS, CDR2 YYEKEE (reference sequence). There are 12 residues in the CDR3. Trimming pared 0 bases from V and 7 bases from J, leaving 7 bases between. The CDR3 nucleotides read TGTGCCAGCAGCTTGGCCAGTTCGACCCAGTACTTC. Residues: CASSLASSTQYF.

This clonotype showed up many times. This rearrangement joins TRBV27 to TRBJ2-7, with TRBD2 identical over 12 bases. The germline V gene encodes CDR1 MNHEY and CDR2 SMNVEV (reference sequence). CDR3 length equals 18 residues. The junction had 12 bases not matched to a gene; V was cut back by 0 bases and J by 6 bases. The CDR3 bases are TGTGCCAGCAGTTTATCCCCCCCGACTAGCGGGAGTCCCCTCGAGCAGTACTTC. Translation gives CASSLSPPTSGSPLEQYF.

This clonotype appeared a few times. Sequence at one end of the junction differs from germline and may be a read error. The chain uses TRBV9 and TRBJ2-1, with TRBD2 matching over 8 bases. The germline gives CDR1 SGDLS, CDR2 YYNGEE. The CDR3 runs 13 residues. The CDR3 sequence is CASSVEVRGLVIF. Here the CDR3 DNA reads TGTGCCAGCAGCGTAGAGGTTAGGGGACTAGTTATCTTC.

This clonotype was recorded many times. The chain recombines TRBV28 with TRBJ2-7, with D unclear. In germline, CDR1 is MDHEN, CDR2 SYDVKM. CDR3 length: 11 amino acids. Trimming cost V 1 base and J 4 bases, with 2 bases left between them. CDR3 coding DNA: TGTGCCAGCAGTTTATTATACGAGCAGTACTTC. This encodes CASSLLYEQYF.

There are a few counts of this clonotype. V and J are TRBV12-3 or TRBV12-4 and TRBJ2-5; 15 bases align to TRBD2. This CDR3 is built from 14 residues. Trimming at V came to 4 bases and at J to 11 bases, leaving 5 bases not matched to a gene. The CDR3: CASSSGLAGGLQYF. CDR3 nucleotides: TGTGCCAGCAGTTCGGGACTAGCGGGAGGTCTACAGTACTTC.

This clonotype was found a few times. The J gene is TRBJ2-2, the V gene TRBV20-1, with D perhaps matching TRBD1 or TRBD2 (5 bases each). In germline, CDR1 is DFQATT, CDR2 SNEGSKA (reference sequence). V lost 4 bases, J lost 1 base, and 7 bases lay in between. The CDR3 loop spans 13 amino acids. CDR3 sequence: CSAMGENTGELFF. CDR3 nucleotide sequence: TGCAGTGCTATGGGGGAGAACACCGGGGAGCTGTTTTTT.

V and J are TRBV7-3 and TRBJ2-7, with D possibly TRBD2 on 5 matching bases. V lost 2 bases to trimming and J lost 10 bases, with 15 bases between them. CDR3 size: 13 residues. CDR1 is SGHTA, CDR2 FQGTGA, per germline. The CDR3 DNA is TGTGCCAGCAGCTTATTCGGCGAGAGCGGCCAGTACTTC. Translating it yields CASSLFGESGQYF.

In its sample, this clonotype was seen many times. The chain links TRBV9 to TRBJ2-1, with TRBD2 as a possible D gene (5 bases). The CDR3 loop spans 17 amino acids. Germline V gene data show CDR1 as SGDLS and CDR2 as YYNGEE. V was pared by 3 bases and J by 0 bases, with 16 bases between. The CDR3 here is CASSADSSGSSYNEQFF. CDR3 bases: TGTGCCAGCAGCGCCGATTCATCGGGAAGCTCCTACAATGAGCAGTTCTTC.

The chain couples TRBV6-2 or TRBV6-3 to TRBJ1-2, with D unresolved. The CDR3 is 12 amino acids. The germline V and J ends were trimmed by 2 bases and 3 bases, with 4 bases remaining between them. Germline V gene lookup returns CDR1 MNHEY and CDR2 SVGEGT. The CDR3 sequence is CASSYGYYGYTF. The CDR3 region has the DNA TGTGCCAGCAGTTACGGGTACTATGGCTACACCTTC.

The J gene is TRBJ2-7, the V gene TRBV7-9; TRBD1 agrees at 7 bases. V trimming: 5 bases; J trimming: 0 bases; junction bases outside the gene matches: 13. The CDR3 is made up of 17 amino acids. In germline, CDR1 is SEHNR, CDR2 FQNEAQ (reference sequence). The chain's CDR3 is CASSGPSRDSRSYEQYF. In nucleotides, the CDR3 is TGTGCCAGCAGCGGACCTTCTCGGGACAGCCGCTCCTACGAGCAGTACTTC.

This clonotype came up a few times. The chain has TRBV3-1 and TRBJ2-1, with 13 bases matching TRBD2. The CDR3 spans 19 residues. In germline, CDR1 is LGHDT, CDR2 YNNKEL (reference sequence). The ends lost 4 bases at V and 6 bases at J; junction bases unmatched: 15. Written as DNA, the CDR3 is TGTGCCAGCAGCCCGGGACTAGCGGGACAGCGCGGTCGGCTCAATGAGCAGTTCTTC. This gives the protein CASSPGLAGQRGRLNEQFF.

The rearrangement joins TRBV6-1 to TRBJ2-2; D is tentatively TRBD1 or TRBD2 (5 bases each). The length of the CDR3 is 15 residues. Germline V lookup: CDR1 MNHNS, CDR2 SASEGT. The V end lost 8 bases, the J end lost 0 bases, and 13 bases lay between the germline ends. The CDR3 bases are TGTGCCAGCGGAGGTAGGGGCCCGAACACCGGGGAGCTGTTTTTT. Its protein is CASGGRGPNTGELFF.